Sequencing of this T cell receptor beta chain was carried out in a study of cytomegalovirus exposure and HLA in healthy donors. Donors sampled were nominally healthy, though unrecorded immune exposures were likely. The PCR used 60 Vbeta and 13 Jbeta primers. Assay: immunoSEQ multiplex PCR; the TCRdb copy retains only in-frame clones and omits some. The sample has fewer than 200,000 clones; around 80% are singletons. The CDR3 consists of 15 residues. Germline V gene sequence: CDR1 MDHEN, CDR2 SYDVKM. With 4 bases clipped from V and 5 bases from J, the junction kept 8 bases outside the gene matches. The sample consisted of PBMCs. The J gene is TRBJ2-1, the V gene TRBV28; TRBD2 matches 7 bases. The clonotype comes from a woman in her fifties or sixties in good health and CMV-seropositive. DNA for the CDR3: TGTGCCAGCAGTTCTCATAGCGGGCATGACAATGAGCAGTTCTTC. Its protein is CASSSHSGHDNEQFF.